The 28 T cell receptor beta chains reported below all come from one sample, sequenced in a study of cytomegalovirus exposure and HLA in healthy donors. A multiplex PCR was run with 60 Vbeta primers and 13 Jbeta primers. TCRdb keeps only in-frame clones here, not all; method: immunoSEQ multiplex PCR. This table holds about 160,000 clones, 70% to 80% found once. Sequenced sample: PBMCs. The source is a young man in good health and CMV-seronegative.

With respect to this clone: One end of the junction is discordant with germline, which a read error may explain. The chain joins TRBV7-9 to TRBJ2-3; tentative D call: TRBD2 (5 bases). The CDR3 has 12 residues. Germline V CDR1 and CDR2: SEHNR, FQNEAQ (reference sequence). This chain's CDR3 is CSSSPPGDTQYF. The CDR3 coding sequence is TGTTCCAGCAGCCCCCCGGGGGATACGCAGTATTTT.

This chain joins TRBV9 and TRBJ1-6, with 10 bases matching TRBD1. The CDR3 consists of 15 residues. The germline V gene encodes CDR1 SGDLS and CDR2 YYNGEE. V trimming: 3 bases; J trimming: 7 bases; junction bases outside the gene matches: 4. Here the CDR3 DNA reads TGTGCCAGCAGCGACACGACAGGGGGCAATTCACCCCTCCACTTT. This translates into CASSDTTGGNSPLHF.

The count of this clone is one. Here the CDR3 reads CASSQAWGAGFTDTQYF. The CDR3 DNA reads as TGCGCCAGCAGCCAAGCCTGGGGAGCGGGATTCACAGATACGCAGTATTTT. The chain joins TRBV4-3 to TRBJ2-3; 7 bases are shared with TRBD2. Per the germline V gene, CDR1 is LGHNA and CDR2 is YSLEER. This CDR3 has 17 amino acids. The ends lost 1 base at V and 2 bases at J; junction bases unmatched: 9.

The rearrangement uses TRBV5-1 and TRBJ1-1; 8 bases fit TRBD1. The V gene end was trimmed by 4 bases and the J gene end by 1 base; junction bases not matched to a gene: 3. CDR1 is SGHRS, CDR2 YFSETQ, per germline. The CDR3 length is 14 residues. The DNA for the CDR3 is TGCGCCAGCAGCGGGGGGACAGGGAACACTGAAGCTTTCTTT. Amino acid sequence: CASSGGTGNTEAFF.

V and J are TRBV5-4 and TRBJ1-6; no reliable D call. CDR1 SGHNT and CDR2 YYREEE come from the germline V gene (reference sequence). The CDR3 spans 18 residues. Trimming left V 1 base short and J 7 bases short, with 21 bases between. The CDR3 region is CASSLRFMTEARNSPLHF. In DNA, the CDR3 is TGTGCCAGCAGCTTGCGATTTATGACGGAAGCTAGAAATTCACCCCTCCACTTT.

The chain recombines TRBV6-1 with TRBJ2-7; 8 nucleotides match TRBD1. This CDR3 has 14 amino acids. J lost 4 bases, V lost 4 bases, and 6 bases had no gene match. Germline V lookup: CDR1 MNHNS, CDR2 SASEGT. The CDR3 nucleotides are TGTGCCAGCAGTGGGGACAGGAGGTCTTACGAGCAGTACTTC. Protein product: CASSGDRRSYEQYF.

The V call is TRBV25-1, the J call TRBJ2-1, with a weak D call TRBD2 (7 bases). The CDR3 covers 15 residues. V lost 5 bases to trimming and J lost 5 bases, with 16 bases between them. Germline V lookup: CDR1 MGHDK, CDR2 SYGVNS. CDR3 nucleotide sequence: TGTGCCAGCAGTCCTCGAGGGGGGGGAAACAATGAGCAGTTCTTC. This encodes CASSPRGGGNNEQFF.

This clone came up once. The gene calls are TRBV7-3 and TRBJ2-1; 13 bases align to TRBD2. The CDR3 has 15 residues. Germline CDR1 and CDR2: SGHTA and FQGTGA. Trimming removed 2 bases from V and 7 bases from J; junction bases left unmatched: 2. The CDR3 protein is CASSLQGLAGNEQFF. In DNA form, the CDR3 reads TGTGCCAGCAGCTTACAGGGACTAGCGGGAAATGAGCAGTTCTTC.

CDR3 bases: TGCGCCAGCAGCTTGGGGGCAGGAAACACCGGGGAGCTGTTTTTT. It encodes CASSLGAGNTGELFF. The chain links TRBV5-1 to TRBJ2-2; D is unresolved. Per germline, CDR1 SGHRS and CDR2 YFSETQ. The CDR3 spans 15 residues. The germline V and J ends were trimmed by 0 bases and 2 bases, with 8 bases remaining between them.

This clone was observed a single time. V is TRBV7-9 and J is TRBJ2-3, with D maybe TRBD1 (6 bases). Trimming removed 4 bases from V and 5 bases from J, with 22 bases in between. The CDR3 contains 17 residues. The germline V gene has CDR1 SEHNR and CDR2 FQNEAQ (reference sequence). DNA for the CDR3: TGTGCCAGCAGCTCGCTCAGGGGTTCCGATCGGGGAGATACGCAGTATTTT. Protein: CASSSLRGSDRGDTQYF.

The gene calls are TRBV19 and TRBJ1-1, with 10 bases that match TRBD1. J was trimmed by 3 bases and V by 4 bases; bases with no gene match: 5. The CDR3 loop spans 15 amino acids. CDR1 is LNHDA and CDR2 is SQIVND in the germline V gene (reference sequence). CDR3 amino acids: CASSTGTGVYTEAFF. Here the CDR3 DNA reads TGTGCCAGTAGTACCGGGACAGGGGTCTACACTGAAGCTTTCTTT.

The J gene is TRBJ2-3, the V gene TRBV7-6; D uncertain. This CDR3 region has 12 residues. Trimming took off 5 bases at V and 6 bases at J, with 9 bases between the two ends. Per germline, CDR1 SGHVS and CDR2 FNYEAQ. In nucleotides, the CDR3 is TGTGCCAGCAGCAGACTGACGGATACGCAGTATTTT. It encodes CASSRLTDTQYF.

The chain joins TRBV4-3 to TRBJ2-1, with 13 positions matching TRBD2. Germline trimming cut 1 base from V and 7 bases from J; bases unmatched to any gene: 4. Germline CDR1 reads LGHNA; CDR2 reads YSLEER. The CDR3 runs to 16 residues. Here the CDR3 reads CASSQGTSGRGNEQFF. CDR3 sequence (DNA): TGCGCCAGCAGCCAAGGGACTAGCGGGAGAGGAAATGAGCAGTTCTTC.

This clone was observed a few times. The chain carries TRBV27 and TRBJ1-4, with TRBD1 matching 10 bases. Germline V CDR1 and CDR2: MNHEY, SMNVEV (reference sequence). V lost 6 bases, J lost 8 bases, and 12 bases stayed unmatched. CDR3 length: 16 residues. The CDR3 region has the DNA TGTGCCAGCAGCTATTCTCCGTGGACAGGGGGAGAAAAACTGTTTTTT. As protein: CASSYSPWTGGEKLFF. Full variable domain (rest looked up from reference TRBV27 and TRBJ1-4): EAQVTQNPRYLITVTGKKLTVTCSQNMNHEYMSWYRQDPGLGLRQIYYSMNVEVTDKGDVPEGYKVSRKEKRNFPLILESPSPNQTSLYFCASSYSPWTGGEKLFFGSGTQLSVL.

This sequence joins TRBV28 and TRBJ2-5; possibly TRBD2 for D (6 bases). Per the germline V gene, CDR1 is MDHEN and CDR2 is SYDVKM. V was shortened by 2 bases and J by 1 base, with 17 bases between the two germline ends. The CDR3 covers 17 residues. The CDR3 sequence: CASSLGGAGRSQETQYF. The CDR3 DNA reads TGTGCCAGCAGTTTAGGCGGGGCAGGGAGGTCCCAAGAGACCCAGTACTTC.

The rearrangement links TRBV7-2 to TRBJ2-5, with D perhaps TRBD1 (6 bases). Germline CDR1 and CDR2: SGHTA and FQGNSA. Trimming took off 6 bases at V and 4 bases at J, with 15 bases between the two ends. The CDR3 loop spans 14 amino acids. CDR3 in DNA: TGTGCCAGCAGTCCGGGACATCTTAGAGAGACCCAGTACTTC. This translates into CASSPGHLRETQYF.

The rearrangement links TRBV10-3 to TRBJ2-1; D is uncertain. Germline V lookup: CDR1 ENHRY, CDR2 SYGVKD. The germline V and J ends were trimmed by 3 bases and 5 bases, with 5 bases remaining between them. The CDR3 spans 12 residues. This chain's CDR3 is CAISEQNNEQFF. The CDR3 DNA follows: TGTGCCATCAGTGAACAGAACAATGAGCAGTTCTTC.

Worth noting for this clone: One end of the junction varies from germline; a read error may be responsible. The J gene is TRBJ2-7, the V gene TRBV7-9, with TRBD1 identical over 9 bases. The CDR3 has 12 residues. Looked up from germline, CDR1 is SEHNR and CDR2 is FQNEAQ (reference sequence). The chain's CDR3 is CSSSRTGDEQYF. CDR3 coding DNA: TGTTCCAGCAGCCGGACAGGGGACGAGCAGTACTTC.

Only one count was recorded for this clone. CDR3 in amino acids: CASTTGDVEQYF. CDR3 DNA sequence: TGTGCCAGCACGACAGGGGACGTCGAGCAGTACTTC. This chain links TRBV2 with TRBJ2-5, with 8 nucleotides matching TRBD1. With the DNA end fitting TRBJ2-7 better, the J assignment may be wrong. The CDR3 extends over 12 amino acids. Germline V lookup: CDR1 SNHLY, CDR2 FYNNEI.

The rearrangement uses TRBV5-1 and TRBJ1-2; D might be TRBD1 (5 bases). CDR1 is SGHRS, CDR2 YFSETQ, per germline. The CDR3 consists of 14 residues. V was cut by 4 bases and J by 5 bases, with 15 bases left in between. The CDR3 loop is CASSPTGDRYGYTF. The CDR3 nucleotides are TGCGCCAGCAGCCCGACGGGGGATAGGTATGGCTACACCTTC. Filled out from reference TRBV5-1 and TRBJ1-2, the complete variable domain reads KAGVTQTPRYLIKTRGQQVTLSCSPISGHRSVSWYQQTPGQGLQFLFEYFSETQRNKGNFPGRFSGRQFSNSRSEMNVSTLELGDSALYLCASSPTGDRYGYTFGSGTRLTVV.

This clone was observed a single time. V gene TRBV4-1 combines with J gene TRBJ1-5, with unresolved D. Germline V gene sequence: CDR1 MGHRA, CDR2 YSYEKL. The V end lost 3 bases, the J end lost 1 base, and 13 bases lay between the germline ends. The CDR3 consists of 16 residues. CDR3 amino acids: CASSQAQWASNQPQHF. The CDR3 bases are TGCGCCAGCAGCCAGGCTCAGTGGGCGAGCAATCAGCCCCAGCATTTT.

The rearrangement joins TRBV9 to TRBJ1-2, with D possibly TRBD1 on 5 matching bases. CDR1 and CDR2 (germline): SGDLS, YYNGEE. The CDR3 runs to 14 residues. The V end was cut by 0 bases, the J end by 4 bases, with 10 bases between. The CDR3 coding sequence is TGTGCCAGCAGCGTAGTGGAGGGGTTCTATGGCTACACCTTC. This sequence encodes CASSVVEGFYGYTF.

The chain couples TRBV5-4 to TRBJ2-7; 12 bases map to TRBD1. The CDR3 runs to 16 residues. The J segment lost 3 bases and the V segment lost 0 bases, leaving 4 bases of the junction unmatched. Germline assignment: CDR1 SGHNT and CDR2 YYREEE (reference sequence). This CDR3 is CASSLGGQGAVYEQYF. CDR3 DNA sequence: TGTGCCAGCAGCTTGGGGGGACAGGGGGCGGTCTACGAGCAGTACTTC.

The V gene is TRBV4-3, the J gene TRBJ1-2; the D is unclear. This CDR3 has 14 amino acids. The V and J ends lost 0 bases and 4 bases respectively, with 9 bases between them. Germline CDR1 LGHNA, CDR2 YSLEER. DNA of the CDR3: TGCGCCAGCAGCCAAGAGGGTGGGCCCTATGGCTACACCTTC. This translates into CASSQEGGPYGYTF.

The chain has TRBV18 and TRBJ1-4, with D possibly TRBD1 on 5 matching bases. Germline assignment: CDR1 KGHSH and CDR2 LQKENI. This CDR3 is 13 amino acids long. V was shortened by 10 bases and J by 4 bases, with 13 bases between the two germline ends. The CDR3, as DNA: TGTGCCACCGGGCGACAGCTTAATGAAAAACTGTTTTTT. Protein product: CATGRQLNEKLFF. Full variable domain (missing parts from reference TRBV18 and TRBJ1-4): NAGVMQNPRHLVRRRGQEARLRCSPMKGHSHVYWYRQLPEEGLKFMVYLQKENIIDESGMPKERFSAEFPKEGPSILRIQQVVRGDSAAYFCATGRQLNEKLFFGSGTQLSVL.

The CDR3 coding sequence is TGTGCCAGCAGATTCATGGCGGGAGAAAGGAATGAGCAGTTCTTC. Translated, it gives CASRFMAGERNEQFF. This rearrangement joins TRBV7-3 to TRBJ2-1; 7 bases are a match to TRBD2. This CDR3 is built from 15 residues. In germline, CDR1 is SGHTA, CDR2 FQGTGA. Trimming took 6 bases from V and 7 from J; bases not matched to a gene: 12.

This clone was recorded once. The chain has TRBV9 and TRBJ1-1; a weak D match, TRBD1 (6 bases). Germline V gene data show CDR1 as SGDLS and CDR2 as YYNGEE. Trimming took 4 bases from V and 8 from J, leaving 18 bases between them. CDR3 length: 14 residues. The CDR3 is CASSFRTESSEAFF. CDR3 bases: TGTGCCAGCAGCTTCAGGACAGAGAGTTCCGAAGCTTTCTTT.

This clone showed up just once. The chain couples TRBV7-2 to TRBJ2-7; maybe TRBD1 (5 bases). V shed 3 bases and J shed 0 bases, with 9 bases lying between them. The CDR3 consists of 14 residues. Germline V gene sequence: CDR1 SGHTA, CDR2 FQGNSA. The CDR3 DNA is TGTGCCAGCAGCTTCGTCCAGGGCTCCTACGAGCAGTACTTC. This encodes CASSFVQGSYEQYF.